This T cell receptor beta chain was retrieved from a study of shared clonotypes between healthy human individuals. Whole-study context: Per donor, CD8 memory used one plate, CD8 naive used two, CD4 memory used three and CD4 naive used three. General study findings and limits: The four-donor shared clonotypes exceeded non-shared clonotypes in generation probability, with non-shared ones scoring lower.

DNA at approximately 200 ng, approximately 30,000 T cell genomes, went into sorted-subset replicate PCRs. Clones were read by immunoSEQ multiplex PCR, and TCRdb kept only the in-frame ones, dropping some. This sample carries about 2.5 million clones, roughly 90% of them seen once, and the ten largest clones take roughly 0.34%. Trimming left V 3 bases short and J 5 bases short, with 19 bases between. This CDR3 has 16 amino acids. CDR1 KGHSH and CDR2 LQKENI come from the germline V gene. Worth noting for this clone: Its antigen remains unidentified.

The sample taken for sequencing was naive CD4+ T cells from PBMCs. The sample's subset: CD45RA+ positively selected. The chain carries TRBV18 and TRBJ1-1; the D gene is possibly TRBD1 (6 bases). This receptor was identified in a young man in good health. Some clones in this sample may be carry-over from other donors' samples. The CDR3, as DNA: TGTGCCAGCTCACCCGACAGGTTACTAAGCCGGACTGAAGCTTTCTTT. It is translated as CASSPDRLLSRTEAFF.